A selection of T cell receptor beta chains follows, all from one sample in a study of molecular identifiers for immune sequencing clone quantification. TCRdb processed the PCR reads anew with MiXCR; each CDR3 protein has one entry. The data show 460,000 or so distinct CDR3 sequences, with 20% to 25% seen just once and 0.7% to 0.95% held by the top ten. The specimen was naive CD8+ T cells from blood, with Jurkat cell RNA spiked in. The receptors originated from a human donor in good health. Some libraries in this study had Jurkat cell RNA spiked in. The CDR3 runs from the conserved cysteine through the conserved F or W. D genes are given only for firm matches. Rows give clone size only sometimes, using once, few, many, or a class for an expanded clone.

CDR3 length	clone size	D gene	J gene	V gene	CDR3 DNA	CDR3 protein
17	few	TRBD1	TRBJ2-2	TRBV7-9	TGTGCCAGCAGCTCCCCCGGGACAGGGGGCTTGATCGGGGAGCTGTTTTTT	CASSSPGTGGLIGELFF
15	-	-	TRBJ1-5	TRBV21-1	TGTGCCAGCGCGACGCGATCCCTTAGCAATCAGCCCCAGCATTTT	CASATRSLSNQPQHF
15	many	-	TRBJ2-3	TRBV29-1	TGCAGCGTAGAAAAGCGGCGGGACGGGACAGATACGCAGTATTTT	CSVEKRRDGTDTQYF
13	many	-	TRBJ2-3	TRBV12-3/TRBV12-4	TGTGCCAGCAGTTTGAACTACCAGGATACGCAGTATTTT	CASSLNYQDTQYF
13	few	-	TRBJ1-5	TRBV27	TGTGCCAGCGGCCGGACAGAAAATCAGCCCCAGCATTTT	CASGRTENQPQHF
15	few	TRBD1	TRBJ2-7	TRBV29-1	TGCAGCGTTGAAGTTGAGACAGGGCTCTCCTACGAGCAGTACTTC	CSVEVETGLSYEQYF
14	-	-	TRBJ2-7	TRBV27	TGTGCCAGCAGTTTTGGGGCTACGGGGTACGAGCAGTACTTC	CASSFGATGYEQYF
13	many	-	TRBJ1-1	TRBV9	TGTGCCAGCAGCGTAGACAAAAACACTGAAGCTTTCTTT	CASSVDKNTEAFF
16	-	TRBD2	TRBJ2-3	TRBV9	TGTGCCAGCAGCCCAGGGAGGGAGTCGGGTACAGATACGCAGTATTTT	CASSPGRESGTDTQYF
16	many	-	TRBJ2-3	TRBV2	TGTGCCAGCACCAGGGGTGGCGCGACCCGCACAGATACGCAGTATTTT	CASTRGGATRTDTQYF
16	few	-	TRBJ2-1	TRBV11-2	TGTGCCAGCAGCTCTGCCGGGACTGAGACCTACAATGAGCAGTTCTTC	CASSSAGTETYNEQFF
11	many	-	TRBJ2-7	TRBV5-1	TGCGCCAGCAGTATATCGGGAGAGCAGTACTTC	CASSISGEQYF
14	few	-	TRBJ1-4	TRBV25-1	TGTGCCAGCAGTGAGGCTATTTCTAATGAAAAACTGTTTTTT	CASSEAISNEKLFF
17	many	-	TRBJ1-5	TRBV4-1	TGCGCCAGCAGCCAAGCTCTTCACAGGGAAATGGGTCAGCCCCAGCATTTT	CASSQALHREMGQPQHF
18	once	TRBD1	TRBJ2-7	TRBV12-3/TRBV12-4	TGTGCCAGCAGTTTAGGGGACAGCCTCGGTATTCCTACCTACGAGCAGTACTTC	CASSLGDSLGIPTYEQYF
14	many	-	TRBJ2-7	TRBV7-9	TGTGCCAGCAGCTCAGTTATCACCCCTTACGAGCAGTACTTC	CASSSVITPYEQYF
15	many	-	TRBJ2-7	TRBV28	TGTGCCAGCAGTTTCAGGGGACTGCTTGAGGGGGAGCAGTACTTC	CASSFRGLLEGEQYF
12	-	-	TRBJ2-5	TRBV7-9	TGTGCCAGCAGCTTACTCCTAGAGACCCAGTACTTC	CASSLLLETQYF
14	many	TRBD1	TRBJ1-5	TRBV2	TGTGCCAGCACTGGGACAGATAGCAATCAGCCCCAGCATTTT	CASTGTDSNQPQHF
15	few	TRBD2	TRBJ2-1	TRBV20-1	TGCAGTGCTAGAGACGGGAGGTCCCTCGACAATGAGCAGTTCTTC	CSARDGRSLDNEQFF
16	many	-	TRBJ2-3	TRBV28	TGTGCCAGCAGTCTGGGGACAACGCCTAGCACAGATACGCAGTATTTT	CASSLGTTPSTDTQYF
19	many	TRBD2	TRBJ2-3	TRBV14	TGTGCCAGCAGCCAAGATTCGATAGCGGGAGGCATTTTCACAGATACGCAGTATTTT	CASSQDSIAGGIFTDTQYF
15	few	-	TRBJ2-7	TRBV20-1	TGCAGTGCTCGGGACCTAACAGAGAGCTCCTACGAGCAGTACTTC	CSARDLTESSYEQYF
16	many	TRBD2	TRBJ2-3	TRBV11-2	TGTGCCAGCAGCAAAGGACTAGCGGGGAGCACAGATACGCAGTATTTT	CASSKGLAGSTDTQYF
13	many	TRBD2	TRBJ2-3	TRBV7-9	TGTGCCAGCAGCTTACTAGCGGAGTATACGCAGTATTTT	CASSLLAEYTQYF
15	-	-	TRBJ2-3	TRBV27	TGTGCCAGCAGTTTAGGAGTATCCGGCACAGATACGCAGTATTTT	CASSLGVSGTDTQYF
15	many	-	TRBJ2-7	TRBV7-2	TGTGCCAGCAGCTTATCCGGGTTAGCCGTGAGGGAGCAGTACTTC	CASSLSGLAVREQYF
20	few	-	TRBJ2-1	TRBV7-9	TGTGCCAGCAGCTTATATCAGGTCATCGGCTCCGCAACGGCCTACAATGAGCAGTTCTTC	CASSLYQVIGSATAYNEQFF
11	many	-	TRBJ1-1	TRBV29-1	TGCAGCGTTCCGTCGGGAGCTGAAGCTTTCTTT	CSVPSGAEAFF
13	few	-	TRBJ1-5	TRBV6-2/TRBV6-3	TGTGCCAGCAGCCCGGGGGTGGTGACAGGCACGCATTTT	CASSPGVVTGTHF
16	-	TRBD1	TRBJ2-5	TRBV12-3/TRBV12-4	TGTGCCAGCAGTTCACTCCCCGGGACAGTAGAAGAGACCCGGTACTTC	CASSSLPGTVEETRYF
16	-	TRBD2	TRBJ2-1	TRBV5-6	TGTGCCAGCAGCTCCGATTCGGGACTAGGTCCCTTTGAGCAGTTCTTC	CASSSDSGLGPFEQFF
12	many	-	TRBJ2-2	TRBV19	TGTGCCAGTAGTATGGTCACCGGGGAGCTGTTTTTT	CASSMVTGELFF
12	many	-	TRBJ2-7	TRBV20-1	TGCAGTGCTAGTGCTACCGCCTACGAGCAGTACTTC	CSASATAYEQYF
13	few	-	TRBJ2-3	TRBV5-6	TGTGCCAGCAGCTCGAACCAAGGGGATACGCAGTATTTT	CASSSNQGDTQYF
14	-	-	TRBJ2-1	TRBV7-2	TGTGCCAGCAGCTTAGTGGGCTCCTGGAATGAGCAGTTCTTC	CASSLVGSWNEQFF
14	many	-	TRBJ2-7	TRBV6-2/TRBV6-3	TGTGCCAGCAGGCCCGGGACGCGAGCCTACGAGCAGTACTTC	CASRPGTRAYEQYF
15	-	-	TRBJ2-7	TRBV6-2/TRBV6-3	TGTGCCAGCACTCCCCGTGGTGGATTGGGGTACGAGCAGTACTTC	CASTPRGGLGYEQYF
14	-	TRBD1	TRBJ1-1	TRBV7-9	TGTGCCAGCAGCCCGGACAGGTCGAACACTGAAGCTTTCTTT	CASSPDRSNTEAFF
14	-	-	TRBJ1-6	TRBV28	TGTGCCACAAAAGCGCGGGGGGATAATTCACCCCTCCACTTT	CATKARGDNSPLHF
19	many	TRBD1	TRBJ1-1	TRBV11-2	TGTGCCAGCAGTCCACTCGCCCATGGACAGGAGTTTTCGGACACTGAAGCTTTCTTT	CASSPLAHGQEFSDTEAFF
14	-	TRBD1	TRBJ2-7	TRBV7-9	TGTGCCAGCAGGATCGGGACAGGACCTTACGAGCAGTACTTC	CASRIGTGPYEQYF
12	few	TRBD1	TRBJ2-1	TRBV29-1	TGCAGCGCCCGGACAGGGCTGGAGGAGCAGTTCTTC	CSARTGLEEQFF
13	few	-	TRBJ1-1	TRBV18	TGTGCCAGCTCACTTTCGCGAGCCCGGGAAGCTTTCTTT	CASSLSRAREAFF
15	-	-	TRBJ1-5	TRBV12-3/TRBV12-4	TGTGCCAGCAGTCTGGGGGAACAGGGACCTCAGCCCCAGCATTTT	CASSLGEQGPQPQHF
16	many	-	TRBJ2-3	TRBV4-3	TGCGCCAGCAGCCAAGGGAGCGTGAGGAGCTCAGATACGCAGTATTTT	CASSQGSVRSSDTQYF
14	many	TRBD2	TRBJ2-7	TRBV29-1	TGCAGCGTTAAAACTAGCGGGGGTTTCAAGGAGCAGTACTTC	CSVKTSGGFKEQYF
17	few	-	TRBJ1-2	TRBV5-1	TGCGCCAGCAGCTTGAAAGGATTGCGGGATTTTAACTATGGCTACACCTTC	CASSLKGLRDFNYGYTF
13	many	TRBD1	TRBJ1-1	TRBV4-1	TGCGCCAGCAGCCATGGGACAGGGGCTGAAGCTTTCTTT	CASSHGTGAEAFF
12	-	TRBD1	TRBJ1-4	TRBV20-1	TGCAGGGACCGGGACAGGGGTAGTGGACTGTTTTTT	CRDRDRGSGLFF
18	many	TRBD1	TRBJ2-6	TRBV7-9	TGTGCCAGCAGACATAACACGGGACAGAGCTCTGGGGCCAACGTCCTGACTTTC	CASRHNTGQSSGANVLTF
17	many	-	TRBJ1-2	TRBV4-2	TGTGCCAGCAGCCAAGATGTTATGGGGGCTTCGTACTATGGCTACACCTTC	CASSQDVMGASYYGYTF
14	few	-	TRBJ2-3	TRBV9	TGTGCCAGCAGCCTTGGGGGGGCCGGAGATACGCAGTATTTT	CASSLGGAGDTQYF
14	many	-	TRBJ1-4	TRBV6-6	TGTGCCAGCAGTTACTACAGGAGTAATGAAAAACTGTTTTTT	CASSYYRSNEKLFF
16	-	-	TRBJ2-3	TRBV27	TGTGCCAGCAGTTTATTAGGCGACACTAGCACAGATACGCAGTATTTT	CASSLLGDTSTDTQYF
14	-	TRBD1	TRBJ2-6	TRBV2	TGTGCCAGCACGACAGGGTCAGGGGCCAACGTCCTGACTTTC	CASTTGSGANVLTF
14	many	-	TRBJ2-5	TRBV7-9	TGTGCCAGCAGCTCGACGGATTACCAAGAGACCCAGTACTTC	CASSSTDYQETQYF
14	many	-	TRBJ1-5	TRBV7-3	TGTGCCAGCAGCCGGGACCTGGGCGATCAGCCCCAGCATTTT	CASSRDLGDQPQHF
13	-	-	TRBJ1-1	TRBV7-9	TGTGCCAGCAGCTTAGCCGGGGGGGAGCAAGCTTTCTTT	CASSLAGGEQAFF